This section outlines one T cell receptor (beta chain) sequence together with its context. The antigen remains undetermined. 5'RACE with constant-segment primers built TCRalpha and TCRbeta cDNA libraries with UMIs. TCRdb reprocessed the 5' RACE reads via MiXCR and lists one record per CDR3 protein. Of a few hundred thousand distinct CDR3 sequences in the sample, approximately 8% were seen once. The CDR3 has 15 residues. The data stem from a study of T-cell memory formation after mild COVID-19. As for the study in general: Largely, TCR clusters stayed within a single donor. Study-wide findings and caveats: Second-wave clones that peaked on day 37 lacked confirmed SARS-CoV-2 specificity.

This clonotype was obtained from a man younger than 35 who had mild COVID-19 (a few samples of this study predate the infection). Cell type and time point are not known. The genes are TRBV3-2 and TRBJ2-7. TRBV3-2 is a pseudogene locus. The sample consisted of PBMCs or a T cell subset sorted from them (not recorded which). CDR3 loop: CASSPTGRGFYEQYF. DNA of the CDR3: TGTGCCAGCAGCCCTACTGGTCGTGGATTCTACGAGCAGTACTTC.